The entry below gives a single TCR beta chain sequence along with its context. The antigen is not known. The primer mix had 60 Vbeta and 13 Jbeta primers. Method: immunoSEQ multiplex PCR; TCRdb's copy keeps in-frame clones and lacks some. The table shows roughly 200,000 clones, with 70% to 80% occurring only once. Germline V gene sequence: CDR1 SGDLS, CDR2 YYNGEE. V lost 4 bases, J lost 0 bases, and 7 bases stayed unmatched. The CDR3 extends over 16 amino acids. This specimen comes from a study of cytomegalovirus exposure and HLA in healthy donors. Study-wide results and caveats: Cytomegalovirus-associated status was assigned to 150 to 200 TCR beta chains. In vitro checks showed that three CMV-associated chains really do target CMV antigens. Later analysis showed TCR association rates varying by HLA locus, highest for DRB1 and lowest for HLA-C. Judged likely to be a sequencing artifact was a cluster of highly shared sequence variants.

The chain uses TRBV9 and TRBJ1-3, with 7 positions matching TRBD1. Source material: PBMCs. The receptor was isolated from a woman aged 60-75 years in good health and CMV-seropositive. The CDR3 spells CASSPRGSISGNTIYF. The CDR3 DNA sequence: TGTGCCAGCAGCCCCAGGGGGTCGATCTCTGGAAACACCATATATTTT.